Below are 3 T cell receptor beta chains sequenced from a single sample in a study of metastatic and nonmetastatic thyroid tumors. Thyroid surgery took place with no prior treatment in any patient. MiXCR was used by TCRdb to re-call the PCR reads. The table shows tens of thousands of clones, with about 20% occurring only once. The sequencing input was blood. The receptors were gathered from a female donor with papillary thyroid cancer or a benign thyroid nodule (not recorded which). Some clones in this sample may be carry-over from other donors' samples.

This clone was seen a few times. The gene calls are TRBV9 and TRBJ2-5; TRBD2 matches 7 bases. With 3 bases clipped from V and 5 bases from J, the junction kept 10 bases outside the gene matches. Germline lookup yields CDR1 SGDLS and CDR2 YYNGEE. The CDR3 consists of 15 residues. The CDR3 DNA reads TGTGCCAGCAGCGCAGCCCCAGCGGGGCGGGAGACCCAGTACTTC. Translation gives CASSAAPAGRETQYF.

Remarks on this clone: The CDR3 ends on some other residue instead of the conserved phenylalanine or tryptophan, so this is likely a read error. The limits of the CDR3 on the DNA are not certain, so only TCRdb's listed CDR3 is given. The chain couples TRBV7-2 to TRBJ2-2; the table names TRBD2, a call not compared with the DNA. The CDR3 numbers 10 amino acids, ends counted. The germline CDR1 and CDR2 sequences are SGHTA and FQGNSA. This CDR3 reads CASRHEGLAG.

This clone was picked up many times. The chain recombines TRBV29-1 with TRBJ1-1, with TRBD1 identical over 9 bases. Losses at the gene ends were 2 bases for V and 5 bases for J; bases not matched to a gene: 9. Per the germline V gene, CDR1 is SQVTM and CDR2 is ANQGSEA. CDR3 length equals 15 residues. CDR3 sequence: CSVETAPGQGTEAFF. The DNA of the CDR3 is TGCAGCGTTGAAACGGCTCCGGGACAGGGTACTGAAGCTTTCTTT.